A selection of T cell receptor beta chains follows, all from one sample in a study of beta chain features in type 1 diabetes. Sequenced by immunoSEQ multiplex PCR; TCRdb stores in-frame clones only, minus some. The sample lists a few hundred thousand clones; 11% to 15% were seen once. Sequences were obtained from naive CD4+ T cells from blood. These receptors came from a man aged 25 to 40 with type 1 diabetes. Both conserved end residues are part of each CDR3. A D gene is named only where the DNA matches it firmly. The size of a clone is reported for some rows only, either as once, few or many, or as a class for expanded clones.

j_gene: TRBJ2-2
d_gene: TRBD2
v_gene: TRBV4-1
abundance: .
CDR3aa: CASSRPGGKTGELFF
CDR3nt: TGCGCCAGCAGCCGCCCGGGGGGGAAGACCGGGGAGCTGTTTTTT

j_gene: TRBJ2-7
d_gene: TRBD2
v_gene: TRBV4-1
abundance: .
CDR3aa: CASSPIAGGPRSYEQYF
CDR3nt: TGCGCCAGCAGCCCGATCGCGGGAGGGCCGCGCTCCTACGAGCAGTACTTC

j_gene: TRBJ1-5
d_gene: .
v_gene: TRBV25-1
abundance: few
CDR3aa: CASSRGGLSDQPQHF
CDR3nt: TGTGCCAGCAGTCGGGGGGGGTTAAGTGATCAGCCCCAGCATTTT

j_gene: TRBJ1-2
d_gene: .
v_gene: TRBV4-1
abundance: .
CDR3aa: CASSHPVGRGGDGYTF
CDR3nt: TGCGCCAGCAGCCACCCAGTGGGTAGGGGAGGGGATGGCTACACCTTC

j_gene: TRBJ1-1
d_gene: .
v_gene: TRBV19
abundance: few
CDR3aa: CASSIGQLNTEAFF
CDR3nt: TGTGCCAGTAGTATTGGGCAGCTGAACACTGAAGCTTTCTTT

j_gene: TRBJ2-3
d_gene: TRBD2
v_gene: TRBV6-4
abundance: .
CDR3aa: CASSDSASGADTQYF
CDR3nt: TGTGCCAGCAGTGACTCCGCTAGCGGGGCAGATACGCAGTATTTT

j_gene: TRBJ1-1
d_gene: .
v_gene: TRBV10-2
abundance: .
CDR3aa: CASSDNKNTEAFF
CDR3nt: TGCGCCAGCAGTGATAACAAGAACACTGAAGCTTTCTTT

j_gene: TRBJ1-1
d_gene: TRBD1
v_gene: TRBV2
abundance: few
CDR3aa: CASTYRGRGNTEAFF
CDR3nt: TGTGCCAGCACTTACAGGGGGCGCGGGAACACTGAAGCTTTCTTT

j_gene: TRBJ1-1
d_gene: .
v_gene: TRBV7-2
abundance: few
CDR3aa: CASSTNLNTEAFF
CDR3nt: TGTGCCAGCAGCACGAACTTGAACACTGAAGCTTTCTTT

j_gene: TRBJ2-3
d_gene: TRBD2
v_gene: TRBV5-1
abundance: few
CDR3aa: CASSLEVSGGATDTQYF
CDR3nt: TGCGCCAGCAGCTTGGAAGTAAGCGGGGGGGCCACAGATACGCAGTATTTT

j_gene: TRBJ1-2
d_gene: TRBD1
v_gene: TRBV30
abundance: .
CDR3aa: CAWSTTQGRYTF
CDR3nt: TGTGCCTGGAGTACGACACAGGGGCGCTACACCTTC

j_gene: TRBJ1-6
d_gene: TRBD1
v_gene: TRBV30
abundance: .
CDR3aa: CAWSGAGGGYNSPLHF
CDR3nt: TGTGCCTGGAGTGGGGCAGGGGGTGGATATAATTCACCCCTCCACTTT